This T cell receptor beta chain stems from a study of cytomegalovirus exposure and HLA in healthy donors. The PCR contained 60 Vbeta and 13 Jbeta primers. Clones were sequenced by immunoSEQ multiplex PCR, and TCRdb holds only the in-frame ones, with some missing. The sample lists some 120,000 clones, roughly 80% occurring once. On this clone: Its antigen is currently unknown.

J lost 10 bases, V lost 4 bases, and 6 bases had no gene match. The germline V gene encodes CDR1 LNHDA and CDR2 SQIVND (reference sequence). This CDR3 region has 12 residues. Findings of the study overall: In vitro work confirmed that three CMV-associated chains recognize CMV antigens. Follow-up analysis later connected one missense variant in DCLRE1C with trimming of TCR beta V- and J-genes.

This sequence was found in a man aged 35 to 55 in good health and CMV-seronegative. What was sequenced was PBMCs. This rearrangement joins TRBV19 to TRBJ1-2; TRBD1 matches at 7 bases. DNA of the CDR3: TGTGCCAGTAGTACCCTTCAGGGGGTCTACACCTTC. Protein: CASSTLQGVYTF.